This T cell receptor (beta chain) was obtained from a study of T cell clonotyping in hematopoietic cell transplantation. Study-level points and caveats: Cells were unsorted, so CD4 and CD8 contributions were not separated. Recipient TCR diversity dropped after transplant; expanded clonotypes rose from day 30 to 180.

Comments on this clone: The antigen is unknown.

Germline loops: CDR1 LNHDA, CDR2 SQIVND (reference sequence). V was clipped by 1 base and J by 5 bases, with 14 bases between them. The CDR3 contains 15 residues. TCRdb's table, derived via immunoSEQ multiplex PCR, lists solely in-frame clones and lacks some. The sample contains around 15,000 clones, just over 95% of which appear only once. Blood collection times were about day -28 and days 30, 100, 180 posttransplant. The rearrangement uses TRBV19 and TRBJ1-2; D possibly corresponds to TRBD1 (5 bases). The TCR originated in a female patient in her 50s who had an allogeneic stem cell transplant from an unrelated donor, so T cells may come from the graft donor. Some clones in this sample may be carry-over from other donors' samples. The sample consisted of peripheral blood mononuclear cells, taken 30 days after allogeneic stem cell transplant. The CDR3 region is CASSIGGDELYGYTF. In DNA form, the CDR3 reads TGTGCCAGTAGTATAGGAGGGGACGAACTTTATGGCTACACCTTC.